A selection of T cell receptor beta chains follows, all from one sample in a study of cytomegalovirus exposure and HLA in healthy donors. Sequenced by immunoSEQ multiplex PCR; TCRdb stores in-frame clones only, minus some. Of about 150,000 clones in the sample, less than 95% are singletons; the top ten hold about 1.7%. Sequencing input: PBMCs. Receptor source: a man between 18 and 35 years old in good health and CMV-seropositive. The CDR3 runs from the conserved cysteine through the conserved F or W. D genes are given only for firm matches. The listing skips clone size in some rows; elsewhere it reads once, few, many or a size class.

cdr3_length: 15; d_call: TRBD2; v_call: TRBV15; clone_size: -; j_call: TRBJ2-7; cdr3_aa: CAISRDTGLAYEQYF; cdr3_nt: TGTGCCATCAGCAGAGATACCGGACTAGCCTACGAGCAGTACTTC
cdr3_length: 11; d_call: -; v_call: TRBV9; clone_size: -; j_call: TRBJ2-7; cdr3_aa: CASSSGYEQYF; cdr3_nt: TGTGCCAGCAGCTCAGGATACGAGCAGTACTTC
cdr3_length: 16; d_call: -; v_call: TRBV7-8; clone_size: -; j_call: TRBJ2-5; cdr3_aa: CASSLIRTQIQETQYF; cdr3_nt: TGTGCCAGCAGCTTAATCCGGACTCAGATCCAAGAGACCCAGTACTTC
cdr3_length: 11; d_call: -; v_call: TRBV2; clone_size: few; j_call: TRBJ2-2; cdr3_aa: CASSESWELFF; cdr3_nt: TGTGCCAGCAGTGAGTCGTGGGAGCTGTTTTTT
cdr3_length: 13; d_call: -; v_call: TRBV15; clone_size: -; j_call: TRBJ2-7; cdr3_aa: CATSREGRGMQYF; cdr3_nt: TGTGCCACCAGCAGAGAGGGTAGGGGCATGCAGTACTTC
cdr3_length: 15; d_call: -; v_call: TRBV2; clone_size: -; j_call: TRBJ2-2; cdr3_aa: CASSLWTTRTGELFF; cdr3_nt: TGTGCCAGCAGTCTCTGGACTACCCGCACCGGGGAGCTGTTTTTT
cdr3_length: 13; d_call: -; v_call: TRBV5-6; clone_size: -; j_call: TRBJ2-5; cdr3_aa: CASSLGQKETQYF; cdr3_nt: TGTGCCAGCAGCTTGGGACAGAAAGAGACCCAGTACTTC
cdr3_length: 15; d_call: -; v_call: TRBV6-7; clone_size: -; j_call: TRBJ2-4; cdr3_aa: CASSYELVAKNIQYF; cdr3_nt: TGTGCCAGCAGTTACGAACTGGTAGCCAAAAACATTCAGTACTTC
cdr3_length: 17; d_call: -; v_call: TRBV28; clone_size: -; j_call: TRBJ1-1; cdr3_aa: CASSFSIWIKGDTEAFF; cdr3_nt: TGTGCCAGCAGTTTTAGTATCTGGATTAAAGGGGACACTGAAGCTTTCTTT
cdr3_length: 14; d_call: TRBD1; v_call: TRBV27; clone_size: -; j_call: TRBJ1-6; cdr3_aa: CASSQTGGDSPLHF; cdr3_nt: TGTGCCAGCAGTCAGACAGGGGGCGATTCACCCCTCCACTTT
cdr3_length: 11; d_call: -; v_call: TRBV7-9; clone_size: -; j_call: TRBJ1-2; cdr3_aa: CASFTNYGYTF; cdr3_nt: TGTGCCAGCTTCACTAACTATGGCTACACCTTC
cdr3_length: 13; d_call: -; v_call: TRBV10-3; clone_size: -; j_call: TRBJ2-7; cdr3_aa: CAISGLEELKQYF; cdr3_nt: TGTGCCATCAGTGGACTAGAAGAACTAAAGCAGTACTTC
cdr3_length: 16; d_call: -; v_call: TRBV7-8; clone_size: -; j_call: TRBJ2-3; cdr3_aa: CASRPRSGNWLDTQYF; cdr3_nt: TGTGCCAGCAGACCCCGGAGTGGAAATTGGTTGGATACGCAGTATTTT
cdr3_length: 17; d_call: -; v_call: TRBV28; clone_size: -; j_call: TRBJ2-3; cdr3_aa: CASSTGSPLVRTDTQYF; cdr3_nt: TGTGCCAGCAGTACCGGGTCCCCTTTAGTACGCACAGATACGCAGTATTTT
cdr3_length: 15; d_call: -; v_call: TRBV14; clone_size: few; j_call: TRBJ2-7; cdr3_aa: CASSQDPTGFYEQYF; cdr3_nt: TGTGCCAGCAGCCAAGACCCCACAGGGTTCTACGAGCAGTACTTC
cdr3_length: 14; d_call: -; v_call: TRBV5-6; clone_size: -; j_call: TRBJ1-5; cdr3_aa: CASSFYERRQPQHF; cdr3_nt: TGTGCCAGCAGCTTTTATGAGCGGAGACAGCCCCAGCATTTT
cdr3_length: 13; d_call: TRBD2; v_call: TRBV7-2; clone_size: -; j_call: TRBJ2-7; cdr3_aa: CASSWGGSYEQYF; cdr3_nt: TGTGCCAGCAGCTGGGGGGGGTCCTACGAGCAGTACTTC
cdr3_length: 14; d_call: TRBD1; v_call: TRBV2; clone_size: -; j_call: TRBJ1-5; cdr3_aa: CASSPTGPHQPQHF; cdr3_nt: TGTGCCAGCAGTCCGACAGGGCCCCATCAGCCCCAGCATTTT
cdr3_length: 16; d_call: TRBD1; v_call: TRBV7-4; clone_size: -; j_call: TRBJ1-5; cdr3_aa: CASSPGDRGGHQPQHF; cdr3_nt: TGTGCCAGCAGCCCGGGGGACAGGGGTGGCCATCAGCCCCAGCATTTT
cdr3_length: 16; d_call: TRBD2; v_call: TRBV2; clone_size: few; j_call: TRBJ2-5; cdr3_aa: CASLRGTSGSGETQYF; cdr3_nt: TGTGCCAGCCTCCGAGGGACTAGCGGGAGCGGAGAGACCCAGTACTTC
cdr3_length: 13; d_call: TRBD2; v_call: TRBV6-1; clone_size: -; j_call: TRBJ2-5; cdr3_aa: CASMGLATETQYF; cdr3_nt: TGTGCCAGCATGGGACTAGCAACCGAGACCCAGTACTTC
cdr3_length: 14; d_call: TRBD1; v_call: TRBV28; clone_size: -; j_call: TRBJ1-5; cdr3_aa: CASRSGGLGQPQHF; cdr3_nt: TGTGCCAGCAGGTCAGGGGGTTTGGGTCAGCCCCAGCATTTT
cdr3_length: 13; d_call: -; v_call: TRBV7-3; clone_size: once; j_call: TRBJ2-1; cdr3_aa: CASSPDYGNEQFF; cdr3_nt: TGTGCCAGCAGCCCTGACTACGGCAATGAGCAGTTCTTC
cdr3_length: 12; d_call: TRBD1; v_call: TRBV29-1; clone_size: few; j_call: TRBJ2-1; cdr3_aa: CSGDRYNNEQFF; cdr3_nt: TGCAGCGGGGACAGGTACAACAATGAGCAGTTCTTC
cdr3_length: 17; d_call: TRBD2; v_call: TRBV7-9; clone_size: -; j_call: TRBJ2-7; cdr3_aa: CASSSVGEGLSSYEQYF; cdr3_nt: TGTGCCAGCAGCTCCGTCGGGGAGGGCTTGAGCTCCTACGAGCAGTACTTC
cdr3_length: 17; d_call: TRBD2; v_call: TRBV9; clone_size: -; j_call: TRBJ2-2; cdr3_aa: CASSSWTSGSGTGELFF; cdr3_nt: TGTGCCAGCAGCTCATGGACTAGCGGTTCGGGCACCGGGGAGCTGTTTTTT
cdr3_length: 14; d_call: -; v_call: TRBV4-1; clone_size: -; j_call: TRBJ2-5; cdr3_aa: CASSHRQDEETQYF; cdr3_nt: TGCGCCAGCAGCCACCGACAGGACGAAGAGACCCAGTACTTC
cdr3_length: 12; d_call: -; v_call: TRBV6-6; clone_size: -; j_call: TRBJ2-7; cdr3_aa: CASRGSPYEQYF; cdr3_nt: TGTGCCAGCAGGGGCTCCCCCTACGAGCAGTACTTC
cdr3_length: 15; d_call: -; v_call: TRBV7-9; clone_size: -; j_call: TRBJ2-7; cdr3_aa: CASSGSRVSSYEQYF; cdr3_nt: TGTGCCAGCAGCGGTTCGCGGGTGTCATCCTACGAGCAGTACTTC
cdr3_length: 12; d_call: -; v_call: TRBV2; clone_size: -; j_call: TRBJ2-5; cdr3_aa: CASGRDSETQYF; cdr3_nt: TGTGCCAGCGGGCGGGACTCTGAGACCCAGTACTTC
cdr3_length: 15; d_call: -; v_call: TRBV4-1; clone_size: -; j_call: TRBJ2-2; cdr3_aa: CASSLGGPDWSKLFF; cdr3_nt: TGCGCCAGCAGCCTCGGGGGACCTGACTGGTCAAAGCTGTTTTTT
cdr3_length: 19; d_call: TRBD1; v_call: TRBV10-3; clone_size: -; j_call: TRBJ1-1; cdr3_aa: CAISGGAPGQELMNTEAFF; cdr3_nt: TGTGCCATCAGTGGGGGAGCTCCGGGACAGGAGTTGATGAACACTGAAGCTTTCTTT
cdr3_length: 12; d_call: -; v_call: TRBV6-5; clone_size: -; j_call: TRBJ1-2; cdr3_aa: CASSYRGYGYTF; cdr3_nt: TGTGCCAGCAGTTACAGGGGTTATGGCTACACCTTC
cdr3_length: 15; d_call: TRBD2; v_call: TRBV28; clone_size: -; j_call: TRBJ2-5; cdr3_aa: CASSLIQGGQETQYF; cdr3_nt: TGTGCCAGCAGTTTAATCCAGGGAGGGCAAGAGACCCAGTACTTC
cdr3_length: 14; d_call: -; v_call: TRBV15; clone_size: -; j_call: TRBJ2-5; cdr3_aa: CATSRGVDQETQYF; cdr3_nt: TGTGCCACCAGCAGAGGTGTCGACCAAGAGACCCAGTACTTC
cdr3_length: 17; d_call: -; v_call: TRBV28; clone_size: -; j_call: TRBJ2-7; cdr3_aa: CASSLNGDSVSSYEQYF; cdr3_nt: TGTGCCAGCAGTCTGAACGGTGATAGCGTGAGCTCCTACGAGCAGTACTTC
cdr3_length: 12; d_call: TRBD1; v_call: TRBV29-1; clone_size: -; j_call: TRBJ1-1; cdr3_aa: CSVYRGQTEAFF; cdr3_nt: TGCAGCGTTTACAGGGGGCAGACTGAAGCTTTCTTT
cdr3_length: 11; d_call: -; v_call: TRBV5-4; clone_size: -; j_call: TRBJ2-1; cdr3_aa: CASSLGGEQFF; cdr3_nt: TGTGCCAGCAGCTTAGGGGGTGAGCAGTTCTTC
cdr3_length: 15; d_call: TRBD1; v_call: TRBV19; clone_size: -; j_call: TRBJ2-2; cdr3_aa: CASSVTGGNTGELFF; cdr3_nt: TGTGCCAGTAGTGTCACAGGGGGAAACACCGGGGAGCTGTTTTTT
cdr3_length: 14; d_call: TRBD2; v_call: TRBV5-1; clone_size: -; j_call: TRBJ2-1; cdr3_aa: CASSLRDYRDEQFF; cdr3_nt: TGCGCCAGCAGCCTGAGGGACTATCGGGATGAGCAGTTCTTC
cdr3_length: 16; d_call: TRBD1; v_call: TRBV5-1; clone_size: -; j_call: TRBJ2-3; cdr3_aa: CASRLQGFPGTDTQYF; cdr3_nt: TGCGCCAGCCGGCTACAGGGGTTCCCGGGCACAGATACGCAGTATTTT
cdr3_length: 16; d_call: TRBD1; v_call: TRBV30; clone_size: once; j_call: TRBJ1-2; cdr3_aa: CAWSPPPTGVSYGYTF; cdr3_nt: TGTGCCTGGAGTCCCCCCCCGACAGGGGTGAGCTATGGCTACACCTTC
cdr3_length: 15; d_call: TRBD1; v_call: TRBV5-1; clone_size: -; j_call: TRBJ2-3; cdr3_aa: CASSPGQDPTDTQYF; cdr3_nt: TGCGCCAGCAGCCCAGGACAGGACCCGACAGATACGCAGTATTTT
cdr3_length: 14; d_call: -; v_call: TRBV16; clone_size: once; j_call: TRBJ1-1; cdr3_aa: CASSELREIPEAFF; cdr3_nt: TGTGCCAGCAGCGAACTCAGGGAAATCCCTGAAGCTTTCTTT
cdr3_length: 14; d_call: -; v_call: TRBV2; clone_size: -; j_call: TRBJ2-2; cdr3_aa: CASSKGQPTGELFF; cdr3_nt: TGTGCCAGCAGCAAAGGACAGCCCACCGGGGAGCTGTTTTTT
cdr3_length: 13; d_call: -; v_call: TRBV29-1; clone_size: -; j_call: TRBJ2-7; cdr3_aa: CSVAGGIGYEQYF; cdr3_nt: TGCAGCGTTGCTGGCGGGATCGGTTACGAGCAGTACTTC